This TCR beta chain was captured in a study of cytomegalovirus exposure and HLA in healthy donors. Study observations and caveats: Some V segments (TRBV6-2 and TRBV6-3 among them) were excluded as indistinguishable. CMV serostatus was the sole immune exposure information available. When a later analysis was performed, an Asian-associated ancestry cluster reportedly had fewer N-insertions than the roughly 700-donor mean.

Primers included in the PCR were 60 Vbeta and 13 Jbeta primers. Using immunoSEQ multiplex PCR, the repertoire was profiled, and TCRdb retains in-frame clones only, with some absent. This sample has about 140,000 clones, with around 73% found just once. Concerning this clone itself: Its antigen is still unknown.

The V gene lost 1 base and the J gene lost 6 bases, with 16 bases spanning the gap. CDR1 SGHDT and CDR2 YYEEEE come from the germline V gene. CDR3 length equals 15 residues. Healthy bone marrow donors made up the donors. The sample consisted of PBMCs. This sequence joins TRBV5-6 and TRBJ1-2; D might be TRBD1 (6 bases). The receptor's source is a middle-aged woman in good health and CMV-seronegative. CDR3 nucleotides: TGTGCCAGCAGCTTGACAGGGAGATTTGGTCATGGCTACACCTTC. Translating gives CASSLTGRFGHGYTF.